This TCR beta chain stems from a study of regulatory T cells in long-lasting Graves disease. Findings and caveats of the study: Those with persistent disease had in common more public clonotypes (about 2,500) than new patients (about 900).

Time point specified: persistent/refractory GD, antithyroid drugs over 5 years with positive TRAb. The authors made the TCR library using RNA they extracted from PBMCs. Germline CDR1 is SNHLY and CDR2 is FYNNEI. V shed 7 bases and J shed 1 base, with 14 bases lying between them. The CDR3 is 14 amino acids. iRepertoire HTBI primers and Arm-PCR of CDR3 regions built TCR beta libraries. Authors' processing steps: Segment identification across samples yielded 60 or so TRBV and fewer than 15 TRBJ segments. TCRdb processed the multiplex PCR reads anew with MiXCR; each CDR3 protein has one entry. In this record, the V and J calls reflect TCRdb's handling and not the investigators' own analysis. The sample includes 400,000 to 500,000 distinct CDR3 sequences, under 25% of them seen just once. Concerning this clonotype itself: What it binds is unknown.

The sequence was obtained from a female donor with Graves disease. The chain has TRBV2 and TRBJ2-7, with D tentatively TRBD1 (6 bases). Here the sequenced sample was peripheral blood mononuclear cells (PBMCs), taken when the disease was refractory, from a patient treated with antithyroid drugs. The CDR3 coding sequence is TGTGCCAGCATGAGACAGGAACCTTCCTACGAGCAGTACTTC. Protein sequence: CASMRQEPSYEQYF.